What follows describes a single T cell receptor (beta chain). These data are taken from a study of blood T cell repertoires in COVID-19. Whole-study context: Acute and convalescent COVID-19 samples came from the United States, Italy and Spain. T cells, B-cell-depleted T cells, or PBMCs supplied cDNA or gDNA.

In germline, CDR1 is SGHRS, CDR2 YFSETQ. This CDR3 is built from 13 residues. With V trimmed by 5 bases and J by 12 bases, 13 bases remained unmatched. The authors' processing: The assay estimated nucleated cells by amplifying reference gene primers. Clones were read by immunoSEQ multiplex PCR, and TCRdb kept only the in-frame ones, dropping some. That table gives V, J and clone size, and the DNA gave D and trimming. This table has about 140,000 clones, 65% to 80% appearing once. The chain combines TRBV5-1 with TRBJ1-2; the match to TRBD1 covers 7 bases. The sample consisted of peripheral blood. This clonotype originated in a woman aged 55-69 years with acute or convalescent COVID-19. The CDR3 DNA reads as TGCGCCAGCAGAGCCGGGACAGCCACTGAAAACACCTTC. The encoded protein is CASRAGTATENTF.